These T cell receptor beta chains were read from a single sample in a study of T cell repertoires in cytomegalovirus infection. TCRdb processed the reads anew with MiXCR; each CDR3 protein has one entry. Here the sample spans about 320,000 distinct CDR3 sequences, over 7.5% being singletons. The sequencing input was PBMCs. These receptors all come from a human donor in good health (CMV status not recorded). Some clones in this sample may be carry-over from other donors' samples. The CDR3 runs from the conserved cysteine through the conserved F or W. The D gene is left open where the match is weak. A clone size is listed for some rows: how often the clone was seen (once, few, many), or a class if it is expanded.

j_gene	v_gene	abundance	len	d_gene	CDR3nt	CDR3aa
TRBJ2-3	TRBV7-2	many	15	TRBD2	TGTGCCAGCAGCTTGCGGGAGGGGAGGACAGATACGCAGTATTTT	CASSLREGRTDTQYF
TRBJ2-3	TRBV28	few	14	NA	TGTGCCACCCAATACGGAGGGGTCACAGATACGCAGTATTTT	CATQYGGVTDTQYF
TRBJ2-5	TRBV7-2	few	15	NA	TGTGCCAGCAGAGTGGTTTGGGGGGTTACGGAGACCCAGTACTTC	CASRVVWGVTETQYF
TRBJ2-5	TRBV7-2	many	14	TRBD2	TGTGCCAGCAGCGGGAGCGGGGGGATAGAGACCCAGTACTTC	CASSGSGGIETQYF
TRBJ2-7	TRBV10-2	many	15	TRBD2	TGCGCCAGCAGCAAAGTAGCGGGGGGGCATTACGAGCAGTACTTC	CASSKVAGGHYEQYF
TRBJ1-1	TRBV10-3	few	12	NA	TGTGCCATCAGTGATGGTAGGAGTGAAGCTTTCTTT	CAISDGRSEAFF
TRBJ1-1	TRBV10-2	few	13	NA	TGCGCCAGCACTGACCGGGGGAACACTGAAGCTTTCTTT	CASTDRGNTEAFF
TRBJ2-3	TRBV4-3	NA	18	TRBD2	TGCGCCAGCAGCCAAGTGGGACTAGCGGGGGTGAGCACAGATACGCAGTATTTT	CASSQVGLAGVSTDTQYF
TRBJ2-3	TRBV7-7	many	13	NA	TGTGCCAGCAGCTTGGGTAGCTCAGATACGCAGTATTTT	CASSLGSSDTQYF
TRBJ1-2	TRBV7-8	many	16	NA	TGTGCCAGCAGCTTAGGGGGGCAGGGGATAGTTGGTGGCTACACCTTC	CASSLGGQGIVGGYTF
TRBJ1-1	TRBV4-2	few	16	NA	TGTGCCAGCAGCCAAGACCCCCGGGGGGTAAACACTGAAGCTTTCTTT	CASSQDPRGVNTEAFF
TRBJ2-1	TRBV6-2/TRBV6-3	many	14	NA	TGTGCCAGCAGTTTCTACGGGAGTTACAATGAGCAGTTCTTC	CASSFYGSYNEQFF
TRBJ2-4	TRBV6-1	NA	13	TRBD2	TGTGCCAGCAGAAAGAGCGGGGGGGGCATTCAGTACTTC	CASRKSGGGIQYF
TRBJ2-7	TRBV20-1	once	13	TRBD1	TGCAGTGCTCCCAGACAGGGTGCCTACGAGCAGTACTTC	CSAPRQGAYEQYF
TRBJ2-3	TRBV11-2	NA	12	NA	TGTGCCAGCAGCTTAATGAGGGCCCAATGGTATTTT	CASSLMRAQWYF
TRBJ2-5	TRBV19	NA	15	TRBD1	TGTGCCAGTAGTGGAGACAGGGGGGGTCGAGAGACCCAGTACTTC	CASSGDRGGRETQYF
TRBJ1-2	TRBV28	few	17	NA	TGTGCCAGCAGTTTAAATCGACCGCTCCCCTACCACTATGGCTACACCTTC	CASSLNRPLPYHYGYTF
TRBJ1-5	TRBV29-1	few	14	TRBD1	TGCAGCGTTGCGACAGGGTTGGGCAATCAGCCCCAGCATTTT	CSVATGLGNQPQHF
TRBJ2-3	TRBV5-4	few	16	TRBD2	TGTGCCAGCAGCTTGGCCCCACGGGAGGGAACAGATACGCAGTATTTT	CASSLAPREGTDTQYF
TRBJ2-5	TRBV7-6	NA	16	TRBD1	TGTGCCAGCAGCCAGAGGGACAGGGGGTACCAAGAGACCCAGTACTTC	CASSQRDRGYQETQYF
TRBJ1-1	TRBV3-1	few	14	NA	TGTGCCAGCAGCCAGGGGACGAGGAACACTGAAGCTTTCTTT	CASSQGTRNTEAFF
TRBJ1-2	TRBV12-3/TRBV12-4	many	15	NA	TGTGCCAGCAGGCGTTCCTTACAGGTAGACTATGGCTACACCTTC	CASRRSLQVDYGYTF
TRBJ2-2	TRBV19	NA	13	TRBD1	TGTGCCATCCGGGACAGGGGCGCCGGGGAGCTGTTTTTT	CAIRDRGAGELFF
TRBJ2-7	TRBV7-2	many	13	NA	TGTGCCAGCAGCTCCGGGGGGCCCTACGAGCAGTACTTC	CASSSGGPYEQYF
TRBJ2-1	TRBV7-6	NA	14	NA	TGTGCCAGCAGCTTGGGCCAAACTAGCAGTGAGCAGTTCTTC	CASSLGQTSSEQFF
TRBJ2-3	TRBV6-1	many	18	NA	TGTGCCAGCAGTGAGGTCTGGGTTCTCGGGGGCAGCACAGATACGCAGTATTTT	CASSEVWVLGGSTDTQYF
TRBJ2-6	TRBV28	few	16	NA	TGTGCCAGCGGAACACCCAAACCCGCTGGGGCCAACGTCCTGACTTTC	CASGTPKPAGANVLTF
TRBJ2-1	TRBV11-2	many	14	NA	TGTGCCAGCAGCTTAGCGGGAGTCGGTAATGAGCAGTTCTTC	CASSLAGVGNEQFF
TRBJ2-7	TRBV20-1	NA	14	NA	TGCAGTGGTCTGATAATGAGTGCCGGCTACGAGCAGTACTTC	CSGLIMSAGYEQYF
TRBJ1-1	TRBV20-1	NA	17	TRBD1	TGCAGTACTAGAGACACAATCTTGAACAGGGGGAACACTGAAGCTTTCTTT	CSTRDTILNRGNTEAFF
TRBJ1-1	TRBV7-2	many	13	NA	TGTGCCAGCAGCTCCCCTTGGGACACTGAAGCTTTCTTT	CASSSPWDTEAFF
TRBJ2-7	TRBV20-1	many	11	NA	TGCAGTGCTAGAGACGCCTACGAGCAGTACTTC	CSARDAYEQYF
TRBJ2-1	TRBV5-5	many	15	TRBD1	TGTGCCAGCAGTTATCGACAGGGGGACTACAATGAGCAGTTCTTC	CASSYRQGDYNEQFF
TRBJ2-2	TRBV19	many	15	NA	TGTGCCAGTAGAAAACGGGGGCGTGGGGCCGGGGAGCTGTTTTTT	CASRKRGRGAGELFF
TRBJ2-7	TRBV27	many	15	TRBD1	TGTGCCAGCAGTTTGGGACAGCGATTCTCCTACGAGCAGTACTTC	CASSLGQRFSYEQYF
TRBJ1-1	TRBV6-5	many	17	TRBD1	TGTGCCAGCAGTTACCCGCGGGAAGGGGGCAGGAACACTGAAGCTTTCTTT	CASSYPREGGRNTEAFF
TRBJ2-7	TRBV15	few	15	TRBD1	TGTGCCACCAGCGGACAGGGGGCTTCAGCCTACGAGCAGTACTTC	CATSGQGASAYEQYF
TRBJ1-6	TRBV12-3/TRBV12-4	NA	18	NA	TGTGCCAGCAGCCTTAGAACAGGGTCTGGCGGTTATAATTCACCCCTCCACTTT	CASSLRTGSGGYNSPLHF
TRBJ2-5	TRBV11-2	NA	15	NA	TGTGCCAGCAGAGGACTCCGGGAGCTCCAAGAGACCCAGTACTTC	CASRGLRELQETQYF
TRBJ2-7	TRBV7-9	many	15	NA	TGTGCCAGCAGCCCCGACTTCCTCTTGGGCTACGAGCAGTACTTC	CASSPDFLLGYEQYF
TRBJ2-1	TRBV6-8	few	16	NA	TGTGCCAGCAGTTACTCTAGCGGAACCTCCTACAATGAGCAGTTCTTC	CASSYSSGTSYNEQFF
TRBJ2-2	TRBV5-1	many	15	TRBD1	TGCGCCAGCAGCTTGGAGCCAGGGGGCGTCGGGGAGCTGTTTTTT	CASSLEPGGVGELFF
TRBJ1-1	TRBV12-3/TRBV12-4	many	16	NA	TGTGCCAGCAGTTTAGACCTTGGGAGGATCGGCACTGAAGCTTTCTTT	CASSLDLGRIGTEAFF
TRBJ2-1	TRBV7-2	many	12	TRBD1	TGTGCCAGCAGCTTCTGGGACAGTCTAAGGTTCTTC	CASSFWDSLRFF
TRBJ2-6	TRBV5-4	many	19	TRBD2	TGTGCCAGCAGCTCCGACCGACTAGCGGGGGACTCTGGGGCCAACGTCCTGACTTTC	CASSSDRLAGDSGANVLTF
TRBJ2-5	TRBV18	few	13	NA	TGTGCCAGCTCACCACCCAGCCAAGAGACCCAGTACTTC	CASSPPSQETQYF
TRBJ1-2	TRBV7-3	few	13	NA	TGTGCCAGCAGCTCCCTCCAGAAAGGTGGCTACACCTTC	CASSSLQKGGYTF
TRBJ1-5	TRBV7-2	many	15	NA	TGTGCCAGCAGCTTGACTCAAGATCGTAATCAGCCCCAGCATTTT	CASSLTQDRNQPQHF
TRBJ2-3	TRBV11-2	NA	16	TRBD2	TGTGCCAGCAGCCAGGGACTAGCGGGAGTCACAGATACGCAGTATTTT	CASSQGLAGVTDTQYF
TRBJ1-4	TRBV7-8	many	14	TRBD1	TGTGCCAGCAGCGACCGGGACAGGGTTGGAAAACTGTTTTTT	CASSDRDRVGKLFF
TRBJ2-1	TRBV7-6	NA	16	NA	TGTGCCAGCAGCCCGGGACCCCCCGGGCGCGGCAATGAGCAGTTCTTC	CASSPGPPGRGNEQFF
TRBJ2-2	TRBV7-6	many	17	TRBD1	TGTGCCAGCAGCCAATCAGGACAGGCCCCGAACACCGGGGAGCTGTTTTTT	CASSQSGQAPNTGELFF
TRBJ2-1	TRBV7-2	NA	18	NA	TGTGCCAGCAGCCCGCTGGGGGGGAGGGGGCATATCTACAATGAGCAGTTCTTC	CASSPLGGRGHIYNEQFF
TRBJ1-2	TRBV20-1	few	14	TRBD1	TGCAGTGCTATACGGACAGGGGGAAGCTATGGCTACACCTTC	CSAIRTGGSYGYTF
TRBJ2-7	TRBV9	few	15	NA	TGTGCCAGCAGCGTGGGGGCTAGCGAAACCTACGAGCAGTACTTC	CASSVGASETYEQYF
TRBJ1-1	TRBV28	few	14	NA	TGTGCCAGCAGAAATTTCAGGGCAGGAACTGAAGCTTTCTTT	CASRNFRAGTEAFF
TRBJ2-7	TRBV9	many	21	TRBD2	TGTGCCAGCAGCGTGTTTCGGACGGAGGCCTCCCGGCGGGAGGACTCCTACGAGCAGTACTTC	CASSVFRTEASRREDSYEQYF
TRBJ2-5	TRBV25-1	NA	14	NA	TGTGCCAGCAGTGAACTGGACTTCCAAGAGACCCAGTACTTC	CASSELDFQETQYF
TRBJ2-5	TRBV15	NA	15	NA	TGTGCCACCAGCAGAGACAGGGTTGGTCGAGAGACCCAGTACTTC	CATSRDRVGRETQYF
TRBJ1-6	TRBV11-3	once	13	NA	TGTGCCAGCAGCTTAGATGCTCTCTCACCCCTCCACTTT	CASSLDALSPLHF